The source of this TCR beta chain is a study of T-cell memory formation after mild COVID-19. Study conclusions and caveats: Contracting clones, day 15 to 85, had balanced CD4/CD8, and later expanders favored CD4+. Within pre-infection memory, some responding clones were found, suggesting cross-reactive memory joined. Clones which contracted sat mainly in CM and EM if CD4+, and in EMRA if CD8+.

The CDR3 sequence is 15 residues long. Germline trimming cut 5 bases from V and 2 bases from J; bases unmatched to any gene: 6. Germline V gene lookup returns CDR1 SGHRS and CDR2 YFSETQ. As concerns this clonotype: What it recognizes is unknown.

Barcoded TCR alpha and TCR beta cDNA libraries with UMIs came from 5'RACE using constant-segment primers. TCRdb itself ran the 5' RACE reads through MiXCR, one entry per CDR3 protein. The sample has hundreds of thousands of distinct CDR3 sequences; roughly 15% are singletons. Material for sequencing was PBMCs or a T cell subset sorted from them (not recorded which). The TCR originated in a man younger than 35 who had mild COVID-19 (a few samples of this study predate the infection). Cell type and time point are not known. The J gene is TRBJ2-7, the V gene TRBV5-1, with 11 bases lining up with TRBD2. This CDR3 is CASRPYSGGAYEQYF. Here the CDR3 DNA reads TGCGCCAGCAGACCATATAGCGGGGGGGCCTACGAGCAGTACTTC.